A selection of T cell receptor beta chains follows, all from one sample in a study of shared clonotypes between healthy human individuals. The assay was immunoSEQ multiplex PCR, and TCRdb's table has in-frame clones only and misses some. The sample holds some 2 million clones, about 95% seen once. The sequenced sample consisted of naive CD4+ T cells sorted from blood. All receptors come from a man younger than 35 in good health. CDR3s include the opening cysteine and the closing phenylalanine or tryptophan. A D gene is named only where the DNA matches it firmly.

D gene	V gene	J gene	CDR3 protein	CDR3 DNA
TRBD1	TRBV18	TRBJ2-7	CASSPAGGSYEQYF	TGTGCCAGCTCCCCGGCAGGGGGCAGTTACGAGCAGTACTTC
-	TRBV19	TRBJ1-2	CASSVSTKGYTF	TGTGCCAGTAGTGTTTCTACGAAGGGCTACACCTTC
TRBD1	TRBV6-5	TRBJ1-5	CASSRDRGQPQHF	TGTGCCAGCAGTCGAGACAGGGGGCAGCCCCAGCATTTT
-	TRBV28	TRBJ1-1	CASSFPRARTEAFF	TGTGCCAGCAGTTTTCCCAGGGCGAGAACTGAAGCTTTCTTT
-	TRBV18	TRBJ2-7	CASSPTGGSYEQYF	TGTGCCAGCTCACCGACCGGAGGTAGCTACGAGCAGTACTTC
TRBD1	TRBV7-2	TRBJ1-6	CASGGDSNNSPLHF	TGTGCCAGCGGAGGGGACAGCAATAATTCACCCCTCCACTTT
TRBD2	TRBV7-2	TRBJ2-3	CASSLRSGITDTQYF	TGTGCCAGCAGCTTGCGCAGCGGGATCACAGATACGCAGTATTTT
-	TRBV7-9	TRBJ2-3	CASSSSGAGTSTDTQYF	TGTGCCAGCAGCTCGTCGGGCGCAGGCACTAGCACAGATACGCAGTATTTT
TRBD2	TRBV10-3	TRBJ2-4	CAISDGGIAKNIQYF	TGTGCCATCAGTGACGGGGGGATTGCCAAAAACATTCAGTACTTC
-	TRBV6-4	TRBJ1-1	CASRWQGRFGNTEAFF	TGTGCCAGCAGATGGCAGGGTAGGTTTGGGAACACTGAAGCTTTCTTT
TRBD2	TRBV28	TRBJ2-3	CASTGTSVYTQYF	TGTGCCAGCACCGGGACTAGCGTATATACGCAGTATTTT
-	TRBV7-8	TRBJ2-7	CASTLTSPLGYEQYF	TGTGCCAGCACTCTGACATCCCCCTTGGGGTACGAGCAGTACTTC
TRBD2	TRBV5-1	TRBJ2-1	CASSYTSGTSPRDEQFF	TGCGCCAGCAGCTACACTTCCGGGACTAGCCCTCGGGATGAGCAGTTCTTC
-	TRBV2	TRBJ2-6	CASKLLVAGANVLTF	TGTGCCAGCAAACTGTTGGTGGCTGGGGCCAACGTCCTGACTTTC
-	TRBV28	TRBJ1-5	CASSFPRQGIRNQPQHF	TGTGCCAGCAGTTTTCCAAGGCAAGGGATACGCAATCAGCCCCAGCATTTT
-	TRBV18	TRBJ2-3	CASSPRGGTDTQYF	TGTGCCAGCTCACCACGGGGGGGCACAGATACGCAGTATTTT
-	TRBV6-6	TRBJ2-7	CASSYSGSYEQYF	TGTGCCAGCAGTTACTCGGGGTCCTACGAGCAGTACTTC
TRBD2	TRBV5-6	TRBJ2-7	CASSLVGTSDDEQYF	TGTGCCAGCAGCTTGGTGGGGACTAGCGACGACGAGCAGTACTTC
TRBD1	TRBV5-1	TRBJ2-3	CASSRTGSTDTQYF	TGCGCCAGCAGCAGGACAGGGAGCACAGATACGCAGTATTTT
-	TRBV6-6	TRBJ2-7	CASRRQDYSYEQYF	TGTGCCAGCAGACGACAGGATTACTCCTACGAGCAGTACTTC